These 17 T cell receptor beta chains originate from one sample sequenced in a study of PD-1 blockade in classical Hodgkin lymphoma. The method was immunoSEQ multiplex PCR; TCRdb's version includes in-frame clones alone and lacks a portion of them. The table records 90,000 or so clones, about nine tenths of them present only once. Each and every patient relapsed after autologous stem cell transplantation, and patients got differing brentuximab vedotin exposure. Sequences were derived from peripheral blood mononuclear cells (PBMCs), sampled before the second cycle of nivolumab. The origin of the receptors is a human donor with classical Hodgkin lymphoma.

V usage is TRBV10-3 and J usage is TRBJ1-1, with D unresolved. The germline CDR1 and CDR2 sequences are ENHRY and SYGVKD. Deletions cut 2 bases from V and 1 base from J, with 11 bases between. This CDR3 has 15 residues. The CDR3 spells CAISENRARNTEAFF. The DNA of the CDR3 is TGTGCCATCAGTGAGAACCGGGCCAGGAACACTGAAGCTTTCTTT.

The V call is TRBV15, the J call TRBJ1-5; D is ambiguous. The CDR3 spans 13 residues. The V end was cut by 0 bases, the J end by 5 bases, with 5 bases between. Germline V gene data show CDR1 as LNHNV and CDR2 as YYDKDF (reference sequence). The CDR3 bases are TGTGCCACCAGCAGAGATATGTATCAGCCCCAGCATTTT. Its translation: CATSRDMYQPQHF. Variable domain in full (rest from reference TRBV15 and TRBJ1-5): DAMVIQNPRYQVTQFGKPVTLSCSQTLNHNVMYWYQQKSSQAPKLLFHYYDKDFNNEADTPDNFQSRRPNTSFCFLDIRSPGLGDTAMYLCATSRDMYQPQHFGDGTRLSIL.

The rearrangement joins TRBV19 to TRBJ2-1; no definite D call. The CDR3 is made up of 16 amino acids. From germline, CDR1 is LNHDA and CDR2 SQIVND (reference sequence). With 3 bases removed from V and 2 bases from J, the gap between germline ends came to 14 bases. CDR3 nucleotide sequence: TGTGCCAGTAGTATGTATGAAGGTAGCCCCTACAATGAGCAGTTCTTC. Residues: CASSMYEGSPYNEQFF.

J is TRBJ2-7 and V is TRBV7-8; 12 nucleotides match TRBD1. V lost 6 bases, J lost 1 base, and 4 bases stayed unmatched. Germline V lookup: CDR1 SGHVS, CDR2 FQNEAQ. The CDR3 consists of 15 residues. The CDR3 spells CASRGQGAASYEQYF. As DNA, the CDR3 is TGTGCCAGCAGGGGACAGGGGGCGGCTTCCTACGAGCAGTACTTC.

The rearrangement joins TRBV28 to TRBJ2-4; possibly TRBD1 or TRBD2 for D (5 bases each). The V end lost 7 bases, the J end lost 3 bases, and 25 bases lay between the germline ends. The V gene's germline CDR1 is MDHEN and CDR2 SYDVKM. The CDR3 loop spans 18 amino acids. In DNA form, the CDR3 reads TGTGCCAGCAAGCGAAGGGGCATGAGGGATTCGGACAAAAACATTCAGTACTTC. Residues: CASKRRGMRDSDKNIQYF. Variable domain in full (rest from reference TRBV28 and TRBJ2-4): DVKVTQSSRYLVKRTGEKVFLECVQDMDHENMFWYRQDPGLGLRLIYFSYDVKMKEKGDIPEGYSVSREKKERFSLILESASTNQTSMYLCASKRRGMRDSDKNIQYFGAGTRLSVL.

Only one count was recorded for this clone. The rearrangement links TRBV11-2 to TRBJ2-1, with unresolved D. The germline V gene encodes CDR1 SGHAT and CDR2 FQNNGV. Trimming removed 0 bases at V and 0 bases at J, with 6 bases between. This CDR3 has 15 amino acids. The CDR3 loop is CASSLEGLSYNEQFF. The CDR3 DNA reads TGTGCCAGCAGCTTAGAAGGGCTCTCCTACAATGAGCAGTTCTTC. Based on the CDR3 plus reference TRBV11-2 and TRBJ2-1, the full variable domain is EAGVAQSPRYKIIEKRQSVAFWCNPISGHATLYWYQQILGQGPKLLIQFQNNGVVDDSQLPKDRFSAERLKGVDSTLKIQPAKLEDSAVYLCASSLEGLSYNEQFFGPGTRLTVL.

V usage is TRBV5-4 and J usage is TRBJ2-1; 11 bases match TRBD2. Germline values: CDR1 SGHNT, CDR2 YYREEE (reference sequence). Trimming removed 0 bases from V and 9 bases from J; junction bases left unmatched: 5. This CDR3 contains 15 residues. The CDR3 nucleotides read TGTGCCAGCAGCTTGGTGACTAGCGGGACCAGTGAGCAGTTCTTC. As protein: CASSLVTSGTSEQFF.

The genes are TRBV25-1 and TRBJ2-7; D unclear. CDR1 is MGHDK and CDR2 is SYGVNS in the germline V gene. The CDR3 has 15 residues. The V end lost 1 base, the J end lost 5 bases, and 15 bases lay between the germline ends. Here the CDR3 DNA reads TGTGCCAGCAGTGAATCCCTGACCCTGGGTGACGAGCAGTACTTC. Protein product: CASSESLTLGDEQYF.

The rearrangement links TRBV9 to TRBJ2-5, with a tentative D call TRBD2 (5 bases). The germline V gene encodes CDR1 SGDLS and CDR2 YYNGEE. This CDR3 is built from 14 residues. The V end was cut by 0 bases, the J end by 5 bases, with 11 bases between. CDR3 residues: CASSVDGSSETQYF. DNA for the CDR3: TGTGCCAGCAGCGTAGATGGGAGTTCGGAGACCCAGTACTTC.

This clone was observed a handful of times. The chain couples TRBV4-1 to TRBJ1-5, with D perhaps matching TRBD1 (5 bases). The CDR3 length is 17 residues. Trimming stripped 1 base from V and 4 bases from J, with 17 bases between. Germline-derived CDR1 and CDR2 are MGHRA and YSYEKL. The CDR3 nucleotides read TGCGCCAGCAGCCAAGGCCCCTCGTCGGGGGGAAATCAGCCCCAGCATTTT. It translates to CASSQGPSSGGNQPQHF.

This chain connects TRBV5-1 to TRBJ2-4, with D uncertain. This CDR3 region has 15 residues. With 3 bases removed from V and 0 bases from J, the gap between germline ends came to 10 bases. The germline CDR1 and CDR2 sequences are SGHRS and YFSETQ. CDR3 in amino acids: CASSSHLEAKNIQYF. CDR3 coding DNA: TGCGCCAGCAGCTCACACCTAGAAGCCAAAAACATTCAGTACTTC.

The V and J genes are TRBV6-6 and TRBJ1-1; D is ambiguous. Per the germline V gene, CDR1 is MNHNY and CDR2 is SVGAGI (reference sequence). V shed 0 bases and J shed 8 bases, with 4 bases lying between them. The CDR3 contains 11 residues. The CDR3 nucleotides are TGTGCCAGCAGTTACTCCACCGAAGCTTTCTTT. This sequence encodes CASSYSTEAFF.

This clone was detected once. This sequence joins TRBV27 and TRBJ2-7; 8 bases match TRBD1. CDR3 length: 13 residues. J gave up 2 bases and V 7 bases, and 4 bases lay outside the gene matches. CDR1 is MNHEY and CDR2 is SMNVEV in the germline V gene (reference sequence). The CDR3 nucleotides are TGTGCCAGCAAGGGACAGGCCACCTACGAGCAGTACTTC. Protein product: CASKGQATYEQYF.

V is TRBV6-1 and J is TRBJ1-2; D is possibly TRBD1 (6 bases). Per germline, CDR1 MNHNS and CDR2 SASEGT. V was cut by 1 base and J by 4 bases, with 16 bases left in between. The CDR3 has 16 amino acids. The DNA of the CDR3 is TGTGCCAGCAGTGAAGGGGCGGGGGCCCAGGGCTATGGCTACACCTTC. The encoded protein is CASSEGAGAQGYGYTF.

The rearrangement links TRBV13 to TRBJ2-3; D possibly corresponds to TRBD2 (6 bases). V was clipped by 4 bases and J by 5 bases, with 19 bases between them. The CDR3 has 16 residues. The germline V gene encodes CDR1 PRHDT and CDR2 FYEKMQ (reference sequence). This chain's CDR3 is CASSSRPGGPGDTQYF. CDR3 DNA: TGTGCCAGCAGCTCCCGCCCCGGAGGGCCCGGAGATACGCAGTATTTT.

The table lists this clone with a few counts. V and J are TRBV7-3 and TRBJ1-1; no definite D call. CDR3 length: 15 amino acids. V gave up 0 bases and J gave up 5 bases, with 13 bases separating them. Germline V gene data show CDR1 as SGHTA and CDR2 as FQGTGA. CDR3 nucleotide sequence: TGTGCCAGCAGCTTAACGCCGGGTGTGGTAACTGAAGCTTTCTTT. This codes for CASSLTPGVVTEAFF.

The chain has TRBV7-2 and TRBJ2-5, with TRBD2 identical over 7 bases. The V gene end was trimmed by 4 bases and the J gene end by 11 bases; junction bases not matched to a gene: 13. The CDR3 loop spans 14 amino acids. Germline lookup yields CDR1 SGHTA and CDR2 FQGNSA. CDR3 sequence reads: CASSSAAAAGEQYF. The CDR3 DNA follows: TGTGCCAGCAGCTCTGCGGCCGCTGCGGGGGAGCAGTACTTC.